The present entry profiles one T cell receptor beta chain with its context. What it recognizes is unknown. Next came a second PCR, run for 7 to 11 cycles, which used a sample-barcoded 5' primer along with a J-beta primer mix. One entry per CDR3 protein results from TCRdb running MiXCR on the 5' RACE reads. The sample consists of about 970,000 distinct CDR3 sequences, about 53% of them appearing once. Staff drew 8 to 10 milliliters of peripheral blood from each donor. The entry originates in a study of blood T cells in healthy people across ages. The study's findings and limits: The authors considered diversity estimates from one million T cells to be underestimates.

The germline V gene has CDR1 SGHTA and CDR2 FQGNSA. The CDR3 loop spans 16 amino acids. V shed 1 base and J shed 11 bases, with 23 bases lying between them. The chain is built from TRBV7-2 and TRBJ2-5, with D perhaps being TRBD1 or TRBD2 (5 bases each). This TCR was sampled from a woman aged 60-75 years in good health. Sequenced material: blood. This chain's CDR3 is CASSLEGRAVNWEQYF. In nucleotides, the CDR3 is TGTGCCAGCAGCTTAGAGGGCAGGGCCGTGAACTGGGAGCAGTACTTC.